This T cell receptor beta chain emerged from a study of CD8+CD57+ T cells in acquired aplastic anemia. Study background: Sorted CD4+ plus CD8+ cells gave DNA averaging around 3 ug. Notes on the study in general: The study identified around 28 CD8+ CDR3 sequences shared by patients and controls.

Concerning this clonotype: Its target is not known. The junction shows a germline mismatch at one end, possibly a read error.

This CDR3 is 12 amino acids long. CDR1 SGHTA and CDR2 FQGNSA come from the germline V gene. Genomic DNA acted as the template from which TCR beta VDJ combination and CDR3 sequence profiling were carried out. TCRdb redid the calling of the reads with MiXCR, one entry per CDR3 protein. The sample includes roughly 500,000 distinct CDR3 sequences, approximately 32% seen only once; the top ten take roughly 0.89%. Patients picked for sequencing had shown CD8+CD57+ cell expansion detected by flow cytometry. The origin of this receptor is a human donor with aplastic anemia. The gene calls are TRBV7-2 and TRBJ1-5, with unresolved D. Sequencing was performed on sorted CD4+, CD8+, or CD8+CD57+ T cells (not recorded which) from PBMCs. Here the CDR3 reads CASSFWGQAQHF. CDR3 bases: TGTGCCAGCAGCTTCTGGGGTCAGGCCCAGCATTTT. Complete variable domain (other parts from reference TRBV7-2 and TRBJ1-5): GAGVSQSPSNKVTEKGKDVELRCDPISGHTALYWYRQSLGQGLEFLIYFQGNSAPDKSGLPSDRFSAERTGGSVSTLTIQRTQQEDSAVYLCASSFWGQAQHFGDGTRLSIL.